This T cell receptor (beta chain) was sequenced in a study of T cells in Graves' hyperthyroidism and ophthalmopathy. This clonotype came up many times. Its antigen is as yet unknown. TCR beta CDR3 region amplification was performed from RNA transcripts. HTBI primers were employed in a first-round RT-PCR of the TCR CDR3. MiXCR, applied by TCRdb to the multiplex PCR reads, yields one record per CDR3 protein. The profile shows about 480,000 distinct CDR3 sequences, under 15% of them singletons. Notes on the study in general: Most expanded thyroid clonotypes above 0.001 also appeared in blood.

The TCR originated in a woman in her late teens or twenties with Graves' hyperthyroidism. Sequencing was carried out using blood.

The CDR3 region is CASSLDYWKYF. The DNA of the CDR3 is TGTGCCAGCAGCTTGGACTACTGGAAGTATTTT. The rearrangement links TRBV11-2 to TRBJ2-3; maybe TRBD2 (6 bases). The germline V gene encodes CDR1 SGHAT and CDR2 FQNNGV. The CDR3 consists of 11 residues. V was cut by 3 bases and J by 13 bases, with 11 bases left in between.